Listed below are T cell receptor beta chains from one sample, sequenced in a study of brain T cells in children with intractable seizures. Method: immunoSEQ multiplex PCR; TCRdb's copy keeps in-frame clones and lacks some. Of around 44,000 clones listed, more than 80% are singletons. The sample here was peripheral blood, taken at surgery. These receptors came from a girl aged 2 to 9 with tuberous sclerosis and intractable seizures. Each CDR3 is given with its conserved first and last residue. D genes are given only for firm matches. Clone sizes are given selectively: once, few, many, or a class where the clone is expanded.

j_gene	v_gene	d_gene	abundance	CDR3aa	CDR3nt
TRBJ1-1	TRBV2	NA	NA	CASRGSVDWNTEAFF	TGTGCCAGCAGGGGGTCCGTGGATTGGAACACTGAAGCTTTCTTT
TRBJ2-3	TRBV11-2	NA	NA	CASSWESPGNPSDTQYF	TGTGCCAGCAGTTGGGAATCACCAGGGAACCCTTCAGATACGCAGTATTTT
TRBJ2-7	TRBV9	NA	NA	CASSVADSRSTYEQYF	TGTGCCAGCAGCGTAGCGGATTCAAGGTCGACCTACGAGCAGTACTTC
TRBJ1-1	TRBV9	NA	NA	CASSVGGQSSTEAFF	TGTGCCAGCAGCGTAGGTGGACAAAGTAGTACTGAAGCTTTCTTT
TRBJ1-1	TRBV9	NA	NA	CASSVVSNTEAFF	TGTGCCAGCAGCGTAGTCTCGAACACTGAAGCTTTCTTT
TRBJ2-2	TRBV3-1/TRBV3-2	TRBD1	NA	CASRAVGQKYTGELFF	TGTGCCAGCCGAGCCGTGGGACAGAAGTACACCGGGGAGCTGTTTTTT
TRBJ1-2	TRBV9	NA	once	CASSVLGENGYTF	TGTGCCAGCAGCGTCTTGGGGGAAAATGGCTACACCTTC
TRBJ1-2	TRBV27	TRBD1	NA	CASSIGQGARGYTF	TGTGCCAGCAGCATTGGACAGGGGGCGAGGGGCTACACCTTC
TRBJ1-6	TRBV19	TRBD1	NA	CASSTSTGAKPLHF	TGTGCCAGTAGTACCTCGACAGGGGCGAAACCCCTCCACTTT
TRBJ2-5	TRBV5-6	NA	NA	CASSFSLAETQYF	TGTGCCAGCAGCTTTTCGCTAGCGGAGACCCAGTACTTC
TRBJ1-5	TRBV24-1	NA	NA	CATSDLHASQPQHF	TGTGCCACCAGTGATTTGCATGCCAGTCAGCCCCAGCATTTT
TRBJ1-1	TRBV2	TRBD1	NA	CASTTAGQRNTEAFF	TGTGCCAGCACCACTGCGGGACAGAGGAACACTGAAGCTTTCTTT
TRBJ2-5	TRBV21-1	NA	NA	CASSKGTSGGYRRETQYF	TGTGCCAGCAGCAAAGGGACTAGCGGGGGGTACCGGAGGGAGACCCAGTACTTC
TRBJ2-7	TRBV5-1	NA	NA	CASSVWVRVPPLEQYF	TGCGCCAGCAGCGTCTGGGTCCGGGTCCCCCCTCTGGAGCAGTACTTC
TRBJ2-1	TRBV7-6	NA	NA	CASSLAGSKNEQFF	TGTGCCAGCAGCTTAGCGGGCTCGAAGAATGAGCAGTTCTTC
TRBJ1-1	TRBV29-1	TRBD1	few	CSGLSQGRNTEAFF	TGCAGCGGTTTATCACAGGGGAGGAACACTGAAGCTTTCTTT
TRBJ2-1	TRBV9	NA	few	CASSPNAPHEQFF	TGTGCCAGCAGCCCGAACGCCCCCCATGAGCAGTTCTTC
TRBJ1-5	TRBV6-1	NA	NA	CASSDYWTGNQPQHF	TGTGCCAGCAGTGATTACTGGACAGGCAATCAGCCCCAGCATTTT
TRBJ1-1	TRBV18	NA	NA	CASSPKHGQYNTEAFF	TGTGCCAGCTCACCAAAGCACGGACAGTATAACACTGAAGCTTTCTTT
TRBJ2-1	TRBV30	NA	once	CAWVSYNNEQFF	TGTGCCTGGGTATCATACAACAATGAGCAGTTCTTC
TRBJ2-3	TRBV3-1/TRBV3-2	NA	NA	CASSQDLGDTQYF	TGTGCCAGCAGCCAAGATCTAGGAGATACGCAGTATTTT
TRBJ1-2	TRBV20-1	NA	once	CSASNGGRAYGYTF	TGCAGTGCTAGTAATGGTGGGCGAGCCTATGGCTACACCTTC
TRBJ1-4	TRBV5-1	NA	NA	CASSQVVATNEKLFF	TGCGCCAGCAGCCAGGTGGTTGCAACTAATGAAAAACTGTTTTTT
TRBJ1-2	TRBV11-1	TRBD1	NA	CASSPGQGYYGYTF	TGTGCCAGCAGCCCGGGACAGGGGTACTATGGCTACACCTTC
TRBJ2-1	TRBV14	TRBD1	NA	CASSQGRTGYVEQFF	TGTGCCAGCAGCCAAGGCCGGACAGGGTACGTTGAGCAGTTCTTC
TRBJ2-7	TRBV5-1	NA	NA	CASSQFAGPYGWYYEQYF	TGCGCCAGCAGCCAATTTGCGGGGCCATACGGTTGGTACTACGAGCAGTACTTC
TRBJ2-2	TRBV25-1	NA	NA	CASSATQYGELFF	TGTGCCAGCAGTGCTACACAGTACGGGGAGCTGTTTTTT
TRBJ1-6	TRBV5-1	NA	NA	CASSLGRDRENSPLHF	TGCGCCAGCAGCTTGGGAAGGGACCGAGAAAATTCACCCCTCCACTTT
TRBJ2-5	TRBV18	NA	NA	CASSPQGGETQYF	TGTGCCAGCTCACCCCAGGGCGGGGAGACCCAGTACTTC
TRBJ2-2	TRBV12-3/TRBV12-4	NA	NA	CASPSRDTGELFF	TGTGCCAGTCCCTCTAGGGACACCGGGGAGCTGTTTTTT
TRBJ1-5	TRBV10-2	NA	NA	CASSGGFNQPQHF	TGCGCCAGCAGCGGGGGCTTCAATCAGCCCCAGCATTTT
TRBJ2-3	TRBV5-6	TRBD2	NA	CASSLFSGGGDTQYF	TGTGCCAGCAGCTTGTTCAGCGGGGGAGGGGATACGCAGTATTTT
TRBJ2-7	TRBV20-1	TRBD1	NA	CSVSDRDEQYF	TGCAGTGTCTCTGACAGGGATGAGCAGTACTTC
TRBJ2-5	TRBV7-2	NA	NA	CASSLAGRIQETQYF	TGTGCCAGCAGCTTAGCGGGGCGTATACAAGAGACCCAGTACTTC
TRBJ2-1	TRBV18	NA	NA	CASSRRQGMDEQFF	TGTGCCAGCTCACGACGGCAGGGTATGGATGAGCAGTTCTTC
TRBJ1-1	TRBV15	TRBD1	NA	CATSRDRVNTEAFF	TGTGCCACCAGCAGGGACAGGGTGAACACTGAAGCTTTCTTT
TRBJ2-2	TRBV7-2	TRBD1	NA	CASSSSPRGTGNTGELFF	TGTGCCAGCAGCTCAAGTCCCCGGGGGACAGGAAACACCGGGGAGCTGTTTTTT
TRBJ2-4	TRBV29-1	NA	once	CSVVDIVAKNIQYF	TGCAGCGTTGTCGATATCGTAGCCAAAAACATTCAGTACTTC
TRBJ2-1	TRBV3-1/TRBV3-2	TRBD1	NA	CASSQKTGTVFFNEQFF	TGTGCCAGCAGCCAAAAAACCGGGACAGTCTTTTTCAATGAGCAGTTCTTC
TRBJ1-4	TRBV4-1	NA	NA	CASSQAIRDKGEKLFF	TGCGCCAGCAGCCAAGCAATACGGGACAAAGGGGAAAAACTGTTTTTT
TRBJ1-1	TRBV19	NA	NA	CASTDSVWGNTEAFF	TGTGCCAGTACAGACTCAGTTTGGGGGAACACTGAAGCTTTCTTT
TRBJ2-3	TRBV14	NA	NA	CASSPHGTDTQYF	TGTGCCAGCAGCCCCCACGGAACAGATACGCAGTATTTT
TRBJ1-1	TRBV7-8	NA	NA	CASSSVGTEAFF	TGTGCCAGCAGCTCGGTTGGCACTGAAGCTTTCTTT
TRBJ1-1	TRBV6-1	NA	NA	CASSETGNTEAFF	TGTGCCAGCAGTGAGACAGGTAACACTGAAGCTTTCTTT
TRBJ1-1	TRBV11-2	NA	NA	CASSLQNTEAFF	TGTGCCAGCAGCTTACAGAACACTGAAGCTTTCTTT
TRBJ2-2	TRBV7-6	TRBD1	NA	CASSMGQTTGELFF	TGTGCCAGCAGCATGGGACAGACCACCGGGGAGCTGTTTTTT
TRBJ2-1	TRBV6-2/TRBV6-3	NA	few	CASSYSEYNEQFF	TGTGCCAGCAGTTACTCCGAGTACAATGAGCAGTTCTTC
TRBJ2-3	TRBV2	NA	NA	CASSLGTDTQYF	TGTGCCAGCAGCCTTGGCACAGATACGCAGTATTTT
TRBJ2-3	TRBV2	TRBD2	NA	CASSGLAGPDTQYF	TGTGCCAGCAGTGGACTAGCGGGGCCAGATACGCAGTATTTT
TRBJ1-6	TRBV27	NA	few	CASSSTGVNSPLHF	TGTGCCAGCAGTTCAACAGGTGTTAATTCACCCCTCCACTTT
TRBJ1-1	TRBV10-1	NA	NA	CASAGDLNTEAFF	TGCGCCAGCGCGGGGGATTTGAACACTGAAGCTTTCTTT
TRBJ1-1	TRBV14	NA	NA	CASSQVAFDSTEAFF	TGTGCCAGCAGCCAAGTGGCTTTTGATAGTACTGAAGCTTTCTTT
TRBJ1-5	TRBV6-4	NA	NA	CASSPLRGQPQHF	TGTGCCAGCAGCCCACTCAGGGGTCAGCCCCAGCATTTT
TRBJ1-2	TRBV29-1	TRBD1	NA	CSVRGRGSGYTF	TGCAGCGTTCGCGGCAGGGGGAGCGGCTACACCTTC
TRBJ1-2	TRBV19	NA	NA	CASSIGEGYGYTF	TGTGCCAGTAGTATAGGCGAGGGCTATGGCTACACCTTC
TRBJ1-6	TRBV7-9	NA	NA	CASSLRGDSSPLHF	TGTGCCAGCAGCTTAAGGGGCGATAGTTCACCCCTCCACTTT